The 25 T cell receptor beta chains below were found in one sample sequenced in a study of OX40 agonist ivuxolimab in advanced cancers. Library preparation was by the immunoSEQ multiplex PCR assay. TCRdb took over this immuneACCESS table, retaining in-frame rearrangements with V and J assigned. Such tables are incomplete; in checked studies, under half of the missing clones stem from an unresolved V gene, and the remainder is unexplained. The sample profile shows over 80,000 clones; roughly 90% of them were found once. Around 5.9% of the sample belongs to the ten largest clones. The specimen was CD4+ or CD8+ T cells sorted from blood, collected in a trial of the OX40 agonist ivuxolimab. The receptor set was obtained from an adult with an advanced solid tumor such as melanoma, head and neck, liver or kidney cancer.

This rearrangement joins TRBV18 to TRBJ1-2; 10 bases match TRBD1. CDR1 and CDR2 from the germline V gene are KGHSH and LQKENI. The CDR3 extends over 17 amino acids. Trimming took 6 bases from V and 2 from J; bases not matched to a gene: 12. CDR3 sequence: CASSTGQGLIRNYGYTF. CDR3 DNA sequence: TGTGCCAGCTCTACGGGACAGGGGCTTATAAGGAACTATGGCTACACCTTC.

This clone is a singleton in its sample. Additional DNA sequences in this sample encode the identical CDR3. The gene calls are TRBV5-1 and TRBJ1-2; TRBD1 is a possible D gene (5 bases). This CDR3 contains 14 residues. Germline CDR1 is SGHRS and CDR2 is YFSETQ. Trimming cost V 0 bases and J 2 bases, with 8 bases left between them. CDR3 sequence reads: CASSLGRGNYGYTF. The DNA of the CDR3 is TGCGCCAGCAGCTTGGGGCGGGGGAACTATGGCTACACCTTC.

The rearrangement joins TRBV10-3 to TRBJ1-6, with D perhaps matching TRBD1 (6 bases). CDR3 size: 14 residues. Trimming removed 6 bases from V and 7 bases from J, with 13 bases in between. The V gene's germline CDR1 is ENHRY and CDR2 SYGVKD. The CDR3 sequence: CAIRDSLGNSPLHF. The CDR3 nucleotides are TGTGCCATCAGGGACAGTTTGGGAAATTCACCCCTCCACTTT.

The chain combines TRBV7-3 with TRBJ2-5, with 8 bases matching TRBD2. Losses at the gene ends were 7 bases for V and 0 bases for J; bases not matched to a gene: 16. This CDR3 comprises 18 residues. The germline V gene encodes CDR1 SGHTA and CDR2 FQGTGA. The CDR3 is CASTLETGTSPYQETQYF. For the CDR3, the DNA is TGTGCCAGCACCCTCGAAACCGGGACTAGTCCGTACCAAGAGACCCAGTACTTC.

The V gene is TRBV6-5, the J gene TRBJ1-1; 7 bases agree with TRBD1. The trim removed 2 bases at V and 5 bases at J, leaving 5 bases unmatched. The CDR3 covers 14 residues. The germline CDR1 and CDR2 sequences are MNHEY and SVGAGI. CDR3: CASSYAPRGTEAFF. The CDR3, as DNA: TGTGCCAGCAGTTACGCCCCCAGGGGGACTGAAGCTTTCTTT.

The rearrangement links TRBV5-1 to TRBJ1-1; D is uncertain. Between the trimmed V and J ends, which lost 3 bases and 8 bases, there was a span of 8 bases. The CDR3 length is 11 residues. CDR1 and CDR2 from the germline V gene are SGHRS and YFSETQ. The CDR3 sequence: CASSSDIEAFF. CDR3 sequence (DNA): TGCGCCAGCAGCTCCGACATCGAAGCTTTCTTT.

The chain joins TRBV2 to TRBJ2-3; possible D gene TRBD2, 7 bases. Trimming stripped 1 base from V and 0 bases from J, with 17 bases between. The CDR3 extends over 18 amino acids. From germline, CDR1 is SNHLY and CDR2 FYNNEI. The CDR3 sequence is CASSEGGGGPYSTDTQYF. DNA for the CDR3: TGTGCCAGCAGTGAAGGGGGCGGGGGCCCTTATAGCACAGATACGCAGTATTTT. Using reference TRBV2 and TRBJ2-3 for the parts outside the CDR3, the full variable domain is EPEVTQTPSHQVTQMGQEVILRCVPISNHLYFYWYRQILGQKVEFLVSFYNNEISEKSEIFDDQFSVERPDGSNFTLKIRSTKLEDSAMYFCASSEGGGGPYSTDTQYFGPGTRLTVL.

This clone was seen a single time. This sequence joins TRBV6-1 and TRBJ1-1; 7 bases map to TRBD1. CDR1 and CDR2 (germline): MNHNS, SASEGT. V trimming: 7 bases; J trimming: 6 bases; junction bases outside the gene matches: 11. This CDR3 is built from 14 residues. The CDR3 loop is CASTRQGRVAEAFF. The CDR3 region has the DNA TGTGCCAGCACACGACAGGGTCGAGTTGCTGAAGCTTTCTTT.

The rearrangement uses TRBV19 and TRBJ1-6, with 9 bases aligning to TRBD1. Germline CDR1 and CDR2: LNHDA and SQIVND (reference sequence). Germline trimming cut 6 bases from V and 8 bases from J; bases unmatched to any gene: 20. The CDR3 runs 19 residues. For the CDR3, the DNA is TGTGCCAGTAGAAGGGGATGGACAGGGGCCCATATAGCGGATTCACCCCTCCACTTT. Its protein product is CASRRGWTGAHIADSPLHF.

The rearrangement links TRBV15 to TRBJ2-3; 9 bases line up with TRBD2. Germline CDR1 LNHNV, CDR2 YYDKDF (reference sequence). V lost 1 base to trimming and J lost 2 bases; unmatched junction nucleotides: 4. The CDR3 is 16 residues long. The CDR3 DNA follows: TGTGCCACCAGCAGAGTAGCGGGGGAGTACACAGATACGCAGTATTTT. It codes for CATSRVAGEYTDTQYF.

The genes are TRBV18 and TRBJ1-5; 8 bases align to TRBD1. V gave up 2 bases and J gave up 3 bases; unmatched junction bases: 6. The CDR3 is made up of 16 amino acids. The germline V gene encodes CDR1 KGHSH and CDR2 LQKENI. The CDR3 DNA sequence: TGTGCCAGCTCACCATCGGACAGGGCGTTCAATCAGCCCCAGCATTTT. Its protein is CASSPSDRAFNQPQHF.

The chain couples TRBV6-4 to TRBJ1-2, with D possibly being TRBD1 (5 bases). V was clipped by 5 bases and J by 3 bases, with 22 bases between them. CDR3 length: 17 amino acids. CDR1 is MRHNA and CDR2 is SNTAGT in the germline V gene. Here the CDR3 DNA reads TGTGCCAGCAGTCCCCCAATAGTGGGGACCCTCCACTATGGCTACACCTTC. This codes for CASSPPIVGTLHYGYTF.

As DNA, the CDR3 is TGTGCCAGCAGCTTAGGACTGAGCTCCTACAATGAGCAGTTCTTC. As protein: CASSLGLSSYNEQFF. The J gene is TRBJ2-1, the V gene TRBV11-3; D remains unclear. CDR1 is SGHNT, CDR2 YENEEA, per germline. This CDR3 region has 15 residues. Trimming took 1 base from V and 0 from J, leaving 7 bases between them.

This chain uses TRBV5-6 with TRBJ2-1; 7 bases line up with TRBD2. The CDR3 is 14 amino acids. CDR1 is SGHDT and CDR2 is YYEEEE in the germline V gene. The V gene end was trimmed by 3 bases and the J gene end by 9 bases; junction bases not matched to a gene: 9. The DNA for the CDR3 is TGTGCCAGCAGCTCGGGACTAAAGTTGGGTGAGCAGTTCTTC. Translating gives CASSSGLKLGEQFF.

This sequence joins TRBV6-1 and TRBJ2-1; TRBD1 is a possible D gene (5 bases). V was pared by 1 base and J by 9 bases, with 16 bases between. Germline loops: CDR1 MNHNS, CDR2 SASEGT. The CDR3 loop spans 15 amino acids. CDR3 region: CASSEGGYDRLEQFF. The CDR3 region has the DNA TGTGCCAGCAGTGAAGGTGGATACGACAGACTTGAGCAGTTCTTC.

The V gene is TRBV11-3, the J gene TRBJ2-1, with 7 bases lining up with TRBD2. This CDR3 has 14 amino acids. CDR1 is SGHNT, CDR2 YENEEA, per germline. V shed 1 base, J shed 6 bases, and the junction held 3 bases outside the gene matches. CDR3 sequence reads: CASSLGGGSNEQFF. The CDR3 nucleotides read TGTGCCAGCAGCTTAGGCGGGGGATCCAATGAGCAGTTCTTC.

The rearrangement joins TRBV18 to TRBJ1-3; 8 positions match TRBD1. Germline CDR1 and CDR2: KGHSH and LQKENI. The junction had 7 bases not matched to a gene; V was cut back by 3 bases and J by 0 bases. This CDR3 is 17 amino acids long. CDR3 DNA sequence: TGTGCCAGCTCACCGTCGACAGGGGTGGGCTCTGGAAACACCATATATTTT. It specifies CASSPSTGVGSGNTIYF.

The chain is built from TRBV5-1 and TRBJ2-7; 9 bases line up with TRBD1. The CDR3 extends over 13 amino acids. V was clipped by 6 bases and J by 3 bases; unmatched bases: 4. The germline gives CDR1 SGHRS, CDR2 YFSETQ. As DNA, the CDR3 is TGCGCCAGCACCGTGGACAGGGGCTACGAGCAGTACTTC. It is translated as CASTVDRGYEQYF.

The chain has TRBV2 and TRBJ1-2; the D is unclear. The CDR3 extends over 11 amino acids. The V gene's germline CDR1 is SNHLY and CDR2 FYNNEI. Between the trimmed V and J ends, which lost 7 bases and 6 bases, there was a span of 9 bases. The CDR3 spells CASNRGDGYTF. The CDR3 DNA reads as TGTGCCAGCAACCGCGGGGATGGCTACACCTTC. The complete variable domain, with remaining parts taken from reference TRBV2 and TRBJ1-2, reads EPEVTQTPSHQVTQMGQEVILRCVPISNHLYFYWYRQILGQKVEFLVSFYNNEISEKSEIFDDQFSVERPDGSNFTLKIRSTKLEDSAMYFCASNRGDGYTFGSGTRLTVV.

The chain couples TRBV28 to TRBJ1-4, with 8 bases matching TRBD1. This CDR3 region has 15 residues. V was clipped by 7 bases and J by 7 bases; unmatched bases: 11. Germline V gene data show CDR1 as MDHEN and CDR2 as SYDVKM. The CDR3 region is CASIRGAGGPEKLFF. Here the CDR3 DNA reads TGTGCCAGCATCCGGGGGGCAGGGGGCCCTGAAAAACTGTTTTTT. The variable domain in full, with the rest retrieved from reference TRBV28 and TRBJ1-4, is DVKVTQSSRYLVKRTGEKVFLECVQDMDHENMFWYRQDPGLGLRLIYFSYDVKMKEKGDIPEGYSVSREKKERFSLILESASTNQTSMYLCASIRGAGGPEKLFFGSGTQLSVL.

The chain has TRBV5-1 and TRBJ2-5; 9 bases agree with TRBD1. The trim removed 0 bases at V and 3 bases at J, leaving 3 bases unmatched. CDR3 length equals 15 residues. Germline CDR1 reads SGHRS; CDR2 reads YFSETQ. The CDR3: CASSLGGTGKETQYF. The CDR3 region has the DNA TGCGCCAGCAGCTTGGGTGGGACAGGGAAAGAGACCCAGTACTTC. Based on the CDR3 plus reference TRBV5-1 and TRBJ2-5, the full variable domain is KAGVTQTPRYLIKTRGQQVTLSCSPISGHRSVSWYQQTPGQGLQFLFEYFSETQRNKGNFPGRFSGRQFSNSRSEMNVSTLELGDSALYLCASSLGGTGKETQYFGPGTRLLVL.

The chain recombines TRBV7-2 with TRBJ1-1; D remains unclear. Trimming removed 0 bases at V and 5 bases at J, with 7 bases between. The CDR3 sequence is 13 residues long. CDR1 is SGHTA, CDR2 FQGNSA, per germline. Written as DNA, the CDR3 is TGTGCCAGCAGCTTAGCCCCGAAAACTGAAGCTTTCTTT. Encoded protein: CASSLAPKTEAFF.

This sequence joins TRBV4-2 and TRBJ2-7, with TRBD1 matching 8 bases. The CDR3 is 17 amino acids. Germline CDR1 reads LGHNA; CDR2 reads YNFKEQ. V trimming: 1 base; J trimming: 1 base; junction bases outside the gene matches: 9. CDR3 amino acids: CASSQVTGEGASYEQYF. CDR3 bases: TGTGCCAGCAGCCAAGTGACAGGGGAAGGTGCGTCCTACGAGCAGTACTTC.

This chain links TRBV7-9 with TRBJ2-1; D is possibly TRBD1 (5 bases). V was shortened by 5 bases and J by 7 bases, with 9 bases between the two germline ends. The V gene's germline CDR1 is SEHNR and CDR2 FQNEAQ (reference sequence). The CDR3 is 12 amino acids. The CDR3 protein is CASSLQGNEQFF. CDR3 in DNA: TGTGCCAGCAGCCTCCAGGGAAATGAGCAGTTCTTC.

V gene TRBV7-2 combines with J gene TRBJ2-5; D gene unclear. V gave up 6 bases and J gave up 5 bases, with 13 bases separating them. The CDR3 has 13 residues. The V gene's germline CDR1 is SGHTA and CDR2 FQGNSA. CDR3 in amino acids: CASSYNGAETQYF. CDR3 sequence (DNA): TGTGCCAGCAGTTACAACGGAGCGGAGACCCAGTACTTC.